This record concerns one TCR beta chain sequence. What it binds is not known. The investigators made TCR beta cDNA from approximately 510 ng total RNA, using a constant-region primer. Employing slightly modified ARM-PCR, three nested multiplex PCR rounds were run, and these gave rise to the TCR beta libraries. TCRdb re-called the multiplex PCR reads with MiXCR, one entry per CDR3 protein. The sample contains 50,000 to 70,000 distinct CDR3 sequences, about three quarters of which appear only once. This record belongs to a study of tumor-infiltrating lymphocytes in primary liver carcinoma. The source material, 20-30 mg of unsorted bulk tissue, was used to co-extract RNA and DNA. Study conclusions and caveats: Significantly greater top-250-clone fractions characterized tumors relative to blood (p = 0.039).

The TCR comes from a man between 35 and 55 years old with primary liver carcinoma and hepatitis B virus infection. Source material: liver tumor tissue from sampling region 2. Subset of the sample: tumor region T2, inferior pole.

The CDR3 spells CASSSALRGANTGELFF. As DNA, the CDR3 is TGTGCTAGTAGCTCAGCATTACGAGGGGCGAACACCGGGGAGCTGTTTTTT. V usage is TRBV11-2 and J usage is TRBJ2-2; D may be TRBD1 or TRBD2 (5 bases each). This CDR3 is 17 amino acids long. Germline V gene sequence: CDR1 SGHAT, CDR2 FQNNGV.